This TCR beta chain was observed in a study of spatial heterogeneity in lung cancer. Across the whole study: More beta-chain than alpha-chain sequences were consistently detected.

Study findings and constraints: Circulating ubiquitous expanded tumor TCRs were observed more frequently at resection than at follow-up.

V was clipped by 1 base and J by 1 base, with 15 bases between them. The CDR3 runs to 17 residues. CDR1 is SGHVS and CDR2 is FNYEAQ in the germline V gene. Individually, TCR cDNA molecules were each labelled with a unique molecular identifier. One entry per CDR3 protein results from TCRdb running MiXCR on the 5' RACE reads. The table shows tens of thousands of distinct CDR3 sequences, with 12% occurring only once. Described time point: sample taken at primary tumor resection. The sequenced material consisted of unsorted whole RNA from tumor, nontumor lung or frozen PBMC. The donors comprised roughly 71 untreated early-stage non-small cell lung cancer patients. Points on this clonotype: What it binds is unknown.

Specimen: PBMCs, collected at surgery. This chain joins TRBV7-6 and TRBJ2-3; perhaps TRBD2 as D (6 bases). This TCR derives from a male donor with early-stage non-small cell lung cancer. The CDR3 here is CASSLDSSGARTDTQYF. The CDR3 DNA reads TGTGCCAGCAGCTTAGATTCGTCGGGAGCCCGCACAGATACGCAGTATTTT.